The 9 T cell receptor beta chains given below trace back to one sample, sequenced in a study of immune heterogeneity within non-small cell lung tumors. Multiplex PCR employing 32 V and 13 J primers generated amplicons of the TCR beta CDR3. TCRdb reprocessed the multiplex PCR reads with MiXCR, giving one entry per CDR3 protein. The sample comprises 4,500 or so distinct CDR3 sequences, 33% of which are singletons, and 20% to 25% rests with the top ten. Template was bulk tumor genomic DNA, roughly 650 ng per sample. Surgery yielded several widely spaced biopsies per primary tumor. Undergoing curative surgery were patients whose non-small cell lung cancer was untreated and newly diagnosed. Sample: lung tumor tissue. Receptor source: a woman between 50 and 59 years old with non-small cell lung cancer.

With respect to this clonotype: Sequence at one end of the junction differs from germline and may be a read error. CDR3 protein: CACSDTLGDSSYEQYF. CDR3 nucleotides: TGTGCCTGCAGTGATACTTTGGGGGACAGCTCCTACGAGCAGTACTTC. V usage is TRBV6-1 and J usage is TRBJ2-7; 7 bases match TRBD1. The V gene's germline CDR1 is MNHNS and CDR2 SASEGT. The CDR3 sequence is 16 residues long.

Concerning this clonotype itself: A clone one base away is much larger, so this may be a read error. V and J are TRBV27 and TRBJ1-6; D is uncertain. Germline assignment: CDR1 MNHEY and CDR2 SMNVEV (reference sequence). The CDR3 spans 15 residues. The CDR3 DNA sequence: TGTGCCAGCAATTTATCCGGGCTACAGAATTCACCCCTCCACTTT. Translating it yields CASNLSGLQNSPLHF.

The rearrangement joins TRBV20-1 to TRBJ2-1, with 10 bases fitting TRBD1. The V gene's germline CDR1 is DFQATT and CDR2 SNEGSKA (reference sequence). The V segment lost 4 bases and the J segment 5 bases; nucleotides outside the gene matches: 2. CDR3 size: 13 residues. CDR3 sequence reads: CSATGTGDNEQFF. The DNA of the CDR3 is TGCAGTGCTACAGGGACAGGGGACAATGAGCAGTTCTTC.

This clonotype is medium-sized. The V gene is TRBV7-3, the J gene TRBJ2-3; D is tentatively TRBD1 or TRBD2 (5 bases each). The V gene's germline CDR1 is SGHTA and CDR2 FQGTGA. This CDR3 has 15 amino acids. Trimming took off 5 bases at V and 3 bases at J, with 15 bases between the two ends. The CDR3 sequence is CASSQQGDGTDTQYF. In DNA form, the CDR3 reads TGTGCCAGCAGCCAGCAGGGAGACGGGACAGATACGCAGTATTTT.

Sample share makes this clonotype medium-sized. This CDR3 is CASSLDLQGEQYF. CDR3 in DNA: TGTGCCAGCAGCTTGGATCTGCAGGGCGAGCAGTACTTC. The chain recombines TRBV5-5 with TRBJ2-7; maybe TRBD1 (5 bases). The germline gives CDR1 SGHKS, CDR2 YYEKEE (reference sequence). This CDR3 has 13 residues. Trimming removed 0 bases from V and 6 bases from J, with 10 bases in between.

This clonotype was recorded a few times. CDR3 amino acids: CASSWGQANTGELFF. The CDR3 nucleotides read TGTGCCAGCAGTTGGGGACAGGCGAACACCGGGGAGCTGTTTTTT. The chain recombines TRBV3-1 with TRBJ2-2; 8 bases fit TRBD1. Germline CDR1 LGHDT, CDR2 YNNKEL (reference sequence). Trimming at V came to 6 bases and at J to 0 bases, leaving 3 bases not matched to a gene. The CDR3 runs to 15 residues.

This chain links TRBV20-1 with TRBJ1-2; TRBD1 might be the D (5 bases). The CDR3 covers 12 residues. Trimming shortened V by 5 bases and J by 7 bases, and 14 bases separated the two germline ends. CDR1 DFQATT and CDR2 SNEGSKA come from the germline V gene (reference sequence). CDR3 sequence (DNA): TGCAGTGCTCGGACGGGACGGACTGGCTACACCTTC. It specifies CSARTGRTGYTF.

In its sample, this clonotype is medium-sized. This chain connects TRBV6-1 to TRBJ2-1; D is unclear. The CDR3 spans 11 residues. Germline V CDR1 and CDR2: MNHNS, SASEGT. V lost 7 bases and J 8 bases, leaving 9 bases between the germline ends. CDR3 amino acids: CASKILDEQFF. CDR3 in DNA: TGTGCCAGCAAGATTCTGGATGAGCAGTTCTTC.

This clonotype was seen just once. The V call is TRBV20-1, the J call TRBJ1-2; D is unresolved. Germline-derived CDR1 and CDR2 are DFQATT and SNEGSKA (reference sequence). V was trimmed by 6 bases and J by 5 bases, leaving 10 bases between them. The CDR3 contains 11 residues. CDR3 region: CSAPVGYGYTF. The CDR3 DNA follows: TGCAGTGCCCCCGTAGGTTATGGCTACACCTTC.